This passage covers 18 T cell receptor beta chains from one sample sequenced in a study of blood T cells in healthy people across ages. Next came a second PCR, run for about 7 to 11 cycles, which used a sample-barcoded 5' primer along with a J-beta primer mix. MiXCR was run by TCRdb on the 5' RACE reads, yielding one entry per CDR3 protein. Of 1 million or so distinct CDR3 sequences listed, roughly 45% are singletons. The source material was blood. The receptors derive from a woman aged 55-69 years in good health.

CDR3 region: CASTWSLAGLTDTQYF. In DNA, the CDR3 is TGCGCCAGCACTTGGAGTCTAGCGGGCCTCACAGATACGCAGTATTTT. The chain employs TRBV5-1 and TRBJ2-3; the match to TRBD2 covers 8 bases. CDR1 is SGHRS, CDR2 YFSETQ, per germline. The CDR3 extends over 16 amino acids. The ends lost 6 bases at V and 2 bases at J; junction bases unmatched: 11.

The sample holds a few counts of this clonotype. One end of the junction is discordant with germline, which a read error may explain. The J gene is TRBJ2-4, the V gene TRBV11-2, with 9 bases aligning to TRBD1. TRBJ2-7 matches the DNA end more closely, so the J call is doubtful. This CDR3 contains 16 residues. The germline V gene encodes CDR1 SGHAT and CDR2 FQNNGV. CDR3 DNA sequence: TGTGCCAGTAGCTCCTGGGGACAGGGATCTAACTACGAGCAGTACTTC. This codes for CASSSWGQGSNYEQYF.

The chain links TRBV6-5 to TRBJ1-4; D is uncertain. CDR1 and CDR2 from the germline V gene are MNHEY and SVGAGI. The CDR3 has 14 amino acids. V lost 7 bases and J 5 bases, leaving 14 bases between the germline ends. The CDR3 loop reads CASKPGGQNEKLFF. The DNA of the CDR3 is TGTGCCAGCAAGCCGGGAGGGCAGAATGAAAAACTGTTTTTT.

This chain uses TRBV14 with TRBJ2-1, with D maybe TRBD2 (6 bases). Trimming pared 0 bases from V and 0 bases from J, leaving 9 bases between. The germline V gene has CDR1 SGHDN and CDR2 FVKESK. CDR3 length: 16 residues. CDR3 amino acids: CASSQDRGSSYNEQFF. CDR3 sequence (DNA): TGTGCCAGCAGCCAAGATCGGGGGAGCTCCTACAATGAGCAGTTCTTC.

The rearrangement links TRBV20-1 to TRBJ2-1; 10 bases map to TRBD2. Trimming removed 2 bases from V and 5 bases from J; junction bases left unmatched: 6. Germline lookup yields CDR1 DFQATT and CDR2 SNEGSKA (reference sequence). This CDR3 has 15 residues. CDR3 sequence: CSARSSGRGDNEQFF. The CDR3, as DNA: TGCAGTGCTAGATCCAGCGGGAGGGGGGACAATGAGCAGTTCTTC.

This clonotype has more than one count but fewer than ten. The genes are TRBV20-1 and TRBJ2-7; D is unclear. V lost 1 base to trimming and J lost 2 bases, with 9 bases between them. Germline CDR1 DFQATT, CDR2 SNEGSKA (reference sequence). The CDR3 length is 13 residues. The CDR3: CSARGSPTYEQYF. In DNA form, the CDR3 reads TGCAGTGCTAGAGGGAGTCCCACCTACGAGCAGTACTTC.

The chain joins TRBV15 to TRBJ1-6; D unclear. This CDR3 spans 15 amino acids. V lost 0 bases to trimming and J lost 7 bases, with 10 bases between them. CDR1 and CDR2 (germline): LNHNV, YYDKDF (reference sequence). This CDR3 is CATSRDGEFNSPLHF. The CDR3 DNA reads TGTGCCACCAGCAGAGATGGGGAGTTCAATTCACCCCTCCACTTT.

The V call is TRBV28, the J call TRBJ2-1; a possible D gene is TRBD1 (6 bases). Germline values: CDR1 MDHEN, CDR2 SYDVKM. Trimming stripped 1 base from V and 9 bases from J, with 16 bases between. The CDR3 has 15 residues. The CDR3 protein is CASSLSARGLGEQFF. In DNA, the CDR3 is TGTGCCAGCAGTTTATCGGCAAGGGGGTTGGGTGAGCAGTTCTTC. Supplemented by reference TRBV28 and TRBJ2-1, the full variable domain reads DVKVTQSSRYLVKRTGEKVFLECVQDMDHENMFWYRQDPGLGLRLIYFSYDVKMKEKGDIPEGYSVSREKKERFSLILESASTNQTSMYLCASSLSARGLGEQFFGPGTRLTVL.

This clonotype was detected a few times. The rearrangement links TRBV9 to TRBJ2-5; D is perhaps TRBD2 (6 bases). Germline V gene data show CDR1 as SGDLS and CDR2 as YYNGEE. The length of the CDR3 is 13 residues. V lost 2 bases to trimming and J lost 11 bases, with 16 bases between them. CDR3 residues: CASSVEDRSGQYF. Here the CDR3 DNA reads TGTGCCAGCAGCGTTGAAGACCGGAGCGGGCAGTACTTC.

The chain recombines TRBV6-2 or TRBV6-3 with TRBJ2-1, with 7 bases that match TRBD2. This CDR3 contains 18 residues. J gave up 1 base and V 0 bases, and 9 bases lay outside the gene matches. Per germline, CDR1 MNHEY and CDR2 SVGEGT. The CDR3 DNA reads TGTGCCAGCAGTTACTCGATGGATCTAGCGGATTCCTACAATGAGCAGTTCTTC. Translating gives CASSYSMDLADSYNEQFF.

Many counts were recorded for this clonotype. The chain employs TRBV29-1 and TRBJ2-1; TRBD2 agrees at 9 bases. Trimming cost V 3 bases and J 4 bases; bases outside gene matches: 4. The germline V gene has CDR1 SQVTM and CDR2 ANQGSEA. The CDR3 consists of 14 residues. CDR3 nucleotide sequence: TGCAGCGTTGATTCTAGCGGGATGTACAATGAGCAGTTCTTC. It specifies CSVDSSGMYNEQFF.

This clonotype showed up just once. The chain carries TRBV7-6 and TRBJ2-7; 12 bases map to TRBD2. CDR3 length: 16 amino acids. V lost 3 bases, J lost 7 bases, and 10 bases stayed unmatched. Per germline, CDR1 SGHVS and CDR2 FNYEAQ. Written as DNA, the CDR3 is TGTGCCAGCAGCTTGACTAGCGGGAGCAATCCCCATGAGCAGTACTTC. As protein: CASSLTSGSNPHEQYF.

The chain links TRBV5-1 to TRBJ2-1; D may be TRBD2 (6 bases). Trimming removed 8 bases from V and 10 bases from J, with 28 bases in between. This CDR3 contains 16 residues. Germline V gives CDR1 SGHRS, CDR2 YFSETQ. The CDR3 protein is CASSTWRGQKSYEQFF. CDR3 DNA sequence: TGCGCCAGTAGTACTTGGCGGGGTCAGAAATCCTACGAGCAGTTCTTC.

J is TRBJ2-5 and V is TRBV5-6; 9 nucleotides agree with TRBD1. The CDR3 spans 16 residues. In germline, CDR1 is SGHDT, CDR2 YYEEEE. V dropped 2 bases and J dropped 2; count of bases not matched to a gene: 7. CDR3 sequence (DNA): TGTGCCAGCAGCTTCTCCGGGACAGGGAGTCAAGAGACCCAGTACTTC. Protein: CASSFSGTGSQETQYF.

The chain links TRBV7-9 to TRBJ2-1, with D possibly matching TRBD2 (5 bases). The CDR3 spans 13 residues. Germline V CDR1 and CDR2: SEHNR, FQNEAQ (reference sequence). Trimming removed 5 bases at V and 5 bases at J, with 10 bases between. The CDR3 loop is CASSPTRNNEQFF. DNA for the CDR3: TGTGCCAGCAGCCCAACTAGAAACAATGAGCAGTTCTTC.

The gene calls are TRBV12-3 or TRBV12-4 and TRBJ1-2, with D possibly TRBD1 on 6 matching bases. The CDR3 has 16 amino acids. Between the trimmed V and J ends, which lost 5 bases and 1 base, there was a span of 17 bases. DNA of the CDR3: TGTGCCAGCAGTCGTCGACAGGCCCAAGATAACTATGGCTACACCTTC. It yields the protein CASSRRQAQDNYGYTF.

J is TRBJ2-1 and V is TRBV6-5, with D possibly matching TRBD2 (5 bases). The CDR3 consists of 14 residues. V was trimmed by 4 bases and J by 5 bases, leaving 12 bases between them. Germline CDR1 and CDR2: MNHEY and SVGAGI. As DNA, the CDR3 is TGTGCCAGCAGTTTCAGGTCGGGGAACAATGAGCAGTTCTTC. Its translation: CASSFRSGNNEQFF.

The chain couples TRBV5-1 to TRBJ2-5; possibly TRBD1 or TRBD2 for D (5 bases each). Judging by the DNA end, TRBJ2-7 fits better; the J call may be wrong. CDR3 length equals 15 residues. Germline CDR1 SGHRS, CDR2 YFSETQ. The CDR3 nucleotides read TGCGCCAGCAGCCACGGGGAAGGGGCTCTCAACGAGCAGTACTTC. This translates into CASSHGEGALNEQYF.